This T cell receptor (beta chain) was retrieved from a study of beta chain features in type 1 diabetes. Study results and limitations: Junctions at VDJ sites from type 1 diabetes patients had fewer insertions and more deletions. Type 1 diabetes patients had moderately but significantly shorter TCRB CDR3s in all four CD4+ subsets.

Germline CDR1 and CDR2: SGHVS and FQNEAQ. With 7 bases removed from V and 0 bases from J, the gap between germline ends came to 19 bases. The CDR3 is 17 residues long. Of the isolated RNA, all was reverse transcribed, and so the sequenced material was expressed TCRB transcripts. The data were produced by immunoSEQ multiplex PCR, yet TCRdb's version contains in-frame clones alone and is incomplete. The sample yields under 950,000 clones, roughly 16% seen once. Details on this clone: Its specificity is not known.

The rearrangement joins TRBV7-8 to TRBJ2-1; D not certain. This sequence originates from a young woman in good health. The sample consisted of naive CD4+ T cells from blood. The CDR3 sequence: CASTVSVWMSSYNEQFF. In DNA form, the CDR3 reads TGTGCCAGCACCGTTTCCGTTTGGATGAGCTCCTACAATGAGCAGTTCTTC.